These 26 T cell receptor beta chains came from one sample sequenced in a study of T cells after yellow fever vaccination. TCRdb fed the 5' RACE reads into MiXCR, producing one record per CDR3 protein. The table shows some 300,000 distinct CDR3 sequences, with around 8.1% occurring only once. The material was PBMCs, obtained roughly seven weeks after the first yellow fever vaccination. Receptors were obtained from a man between 18 and 29 years old who received the YFV17D yellow fever vaccine.

There are a few counts of this clonotype. The chain is built from TRBV29-1 and TRBJ2-7, with D tentatively TRBD1 (6 bases). CDR3 length: 13 residues. Trimming took 6 bases from V and 6 from J, leaving 18 bases between them. Germline CDR1 is SQVTM and CDR2 is ANQGSEA. DNA for the CDR3: TGCAGCGTGAAGACAGGCCCAAGCGCCGAGCAGTACTTC. Translated, it gives CSVKTGPSAEQYF.

J is TRBJ1-1 and V is TRBV5-1; possibly TRBD1 for D (5 bases). The CDR3 totals 13 residues. The V gene's germline CDR1 is SGHRS and CDR2 YFSETQ. V gave up 4 bases and J gave up 7 bases, with 14 bases separating them. CDR3 loop: CASSIWVTGEAFF. The CDR3 nucleotides are TGCGCCAGCAGCATTTGGGTTACAGGTGAAGCTTTCTTT.

V and J are TRBV20-1 and TRBJ2-3, with 7 bases lining up with TRBD1. This CDR3 spans 15 amino acids. Germline values: CDR1 DFQATT, CDR2 SNEGSKA (reference sequence). Unmatched junction bases numbered 8, after V lost 5 bases and J lost 0 bases. This chain's CDR3 is CSAEQDRTSTDTQYF. DNA of the CDR3: TGCAGTGCTGAACAGGACAGGACTAGCACAGATACGCAGTATTTT.

This clonotype appeared a few times. V gene TRBV5-1 combines with J gene TRBJ1-1, with D possibly TRBD1 on 6 matching bases. CDR3 length: 16 amino acids. Germline V lookup: CDR1 SGHRS, CDR2 YFSETQ. The V end was cut by 5 bases, the J end by 0 bases, with 17 bases between. The CDR3 protein is CASSHGTLKMNTEAFF. Written as DNA, the CDR3 is TGCGCCAGCAGTCACGGGACACTGAAAATGAACACTGAAGCTTTCTTT. The variable domain in full, completed from reference TRBV5-1 and TRBJ1-1, reads KAGVTQTPRYLIKTRGQQVTLSCSPISGHRSVSWYQQTPGQGLQFLFEYFSETQRNKGNFPGRFSGRQFSNSRSEMNVSTLELGDSALYLCASSHGTLKMNTEAFFGQGTRLTVV.

In this sample, this clonotype turned up a few times. V and J are TRBV7-9 and TRBJ1-2; D not resolved. This CDR3 is 15 amino acids long. The germline V gene has CDR1 SEHNR and CDR2 FQNEAQ (reference sequence). Trimming shortened V by 1 base and J by 8 bases, and 17 bases separated the two germline ends. The CDR3 is CASSLVAWRAHGYTF. In nucleotides, the CDR3 is TGTGCCAGCAGCTTAGTGGCTTGGCGGGCTCACGGCTACACCTTC.

This clonotype was observed at least ten times. The chain recombines TRBV6-5 with TRBJ1-4; D gene ambiguous. Germline loops: CDR1 MNHEY, CDR2 SVGAGI. CDR3 size: 15 residues. Between the trimmed V and J ends, which lost 0 bases and 0 bases, there was a span of 5 bases. In nucleotides, the CDR3 is TGTGCCAGCAGTTACTCGTTAGCAACTAATGAAAAACTGTTTTTT. The encoded protein is CASSYSLATNEKLFF.

Only a few counts were recorded for this clonotype. The CDR3 is CASSLEGTTGTQYF. CDR3 nucleotide sequence: TGTGCCAGCAGCTTAGAAGGGACTACGGGTACGCAGTATTTT. This chain connects TRBV7-6 to TRBJ2-3; 7 bases fit TRBD2. Germline loops: CDR1 SGHVS, CDR2 FNYEAQ. The CDR3 is 14 amino acids. V was clipped by 1 base and J by 8 bases; unmatched bases: 6.

This clonotype was seen many times. This sequence joins TRBV10-2 and TRBJ1-1; possibly TRBD1 for D (6 bases). This CDR3 is built from 13 residues. The germline V gene has CDR1 WSHSY and CDR2 SAAADI. V shed 6 bases and J shed 4 bases, with 12 bases lying between them. CDR3 nucleotides: TGCGCCAGCAGAAGGGGGGAGGGCACTGAAGCTTTCTTT. It yields the protein CASRRGEGTEAFF.

V gene TRBV7-2 combines with J gene TRBJ1-2; D gene unclear. Trimming removed 3 bases from V and 7 bases from J, with 9 bases in between. The CDR3 spans 12 residues. In germline, CDR1 is SGHTA, CDR2 FQGNSA. In nucleotides, the CDR3 is TGTGCCAGCAGCTTCCGGGGAGGTGGCTACACCTTC. It translates to CASSFRGGGYTF.

In this sample, this clonotype turned up many times. The rearrangement uses TRBV24-1 and TRBJ2-1; 9 bases are a match to TRBD1. Germline CDR1 and CDR2: KGHDR and SFDVKD. The CDR3 has 18 amino acids. V lost 7 bases and J lost 6; bases outside the gene matches: 18. The CDR3 coding sequence is TGTGCCACCAGCTACTCCCTGGGTCTGGGACAGGGATCCAATGAGCAGTTCTTC. Translated: CATSYSLGLGQGSNEQFF.

CDR3: CASSPRTLAEKLFF. The CDR3 coding sequence is TGTGCCAGCTCACCACGGACCCTGGCTGAAAAACTGTTTTTT. The chain is built from TRBV18 and TRBJ1-4; D unresolved. CDR1 and CDR2 (germline): KGHSH, LQKENI. V was shortened by 1 base and J by 7 bases, with 10 bases between the two germline ends. This CDR3 is built from 14 residues.

V is TRBV7-9 and J is TRBJ2-4, with unresolved D. The V end was cut by 2 bases, the J end by 1 base, with 9 bases between. This CDR3 has 15 residues. The germline gives CDR1 SEHNR, CDR2 FQNEAQ (reference sequence). The CDR3 nucleotides read TGTGCCAGCAGCTTAACTGGCGGCGCCAAAAACATTCAGTACTTC. Its protein is CASSLTGGAKNIQYF.

The V and J genes are TRBV15 and TRBJ2-2; D may correspond to TRBD1 or TRBD2 (6 bases each). Germline-derived CDR1 and CDR2 are LNHNV and YYDKDF (reference sequence). The V end lost 3 bases, the J end lost 6 bases, and 8 bases lay between the germline ends. The CDR3 consists of 13 residues. The DNA of the CDR3 is TGTGCCACCAGCAGCGGGGGCTCCGGGGAGCTGTTTTTT. The encoded protein is CATSSGGSGELFF.

This clonotype was found a few times. V gene TRBV15 combines with J gene TRBJ2-1; possible D gene TRBD1, 6 bases. Germline V gene sequence: CDR1 LNHNV, CDR2 YYDKDF (reference sequence). V was trimmed by 5 bases and J by 3 bases, leaving 14 bases between them. This CDR3 spans 15 amino acids. This CDR3 reads CATSRGQSGYNEQFF. The DNA of the CDR3 is TGTGCCACCAGCCGAGGACAGAGCGGCTACAATGAGCAGTTCTTC.

This clonotype was counted a few times. This chain connects TRBV27 to TRBJ2-1; no clear D gene. The germline V gene encodes CDR1 MNHEY and CDR2 SMNVEV (reference sequence). V dropped 3 bases and J dropped 7 bases, with 10 bases sitting between them. This CDR3 spans 13 amino acids. DNA for the CDR3: TGTGCCAGCAGTTTCCCCGAGTTGAATGAGCAGTTCTTC. Residues: CASSFPELNEQFF.

There are many counts of this clonotype. The V and J genes are TRBV4-3 and TRBJ2-1; 7 bases fit TRBD2. Germline V CDR1 and CDR2: LGHNA, YSLEER. The CDR3 consists of 18 residues. Germline trimming cut 4 bases from V and 1 base from J; bases unmatched to any gene: 13. The CDR3 reads CASSRLGTGGGSYNEQFF. For the CDR3, the DNA is TGCGCCAGCAGCCGTCTTGGTACGGGGGGTGGTTCCTACAATGAGCAGTTCTTC.

This clonotype was observed a handful of times. The rearrangement links TRBV12-3 or TRBV12-4 to TRBJ1-1, with D possibly TRBD1 on 5 matching bases. The CDR3 length is 14 residues. Between the trimmed V and J ends, which lost 7 bases and 4 bases, there was a span of 16 bases. CDR3 sequence: CASTPQGVPTEAFF. CDR3 DNA: TGTGCCAGCACCCCTCAGGGAGTCCCCACTGAAGCTTTCTTT.

This clonotype was found a few times. The V call is TRBV4-2, the J call TRBJ2-2, with D perhaps matching TRBD2 (6 bases). V was cut by 1 base and J by 4 bases, with 10 bases left in between. The CDR3 sequence is 15 residues long. From germline, CDR1 is LGHNA and CDR2 YNFKEQ. The CDR3 nucleotides read TGTGCCAGCAGCCAAGCGGGGGTGCTCACCGGGGAGCTGTTTTTT. Translation gives CASSQAGVLTGELFF.

This chain joins TRBV4-3 and TRBJ2-6; D perhaps matches TRBD2 (5 bases). Trimming took 0 bases from V and 0 from J, leaving 12 bases between them. The CDR3 extends over 18 amino acids. Germline V gives CDR1 LGHNA, CDR2 YSLEER. CDR3 in amino acids: CASSQESGWSSGANVLTF. In DNA form, the CDR3 reads TGCGCCAGCAGCCAAGAGTCGGGGTGGAGCTCTGGGGCCAACGTCCTGACTTTC.

The rearrangement uses TRBV23-1 and TRBJ2-4, with D unclear. TRBV23-1 is treated as an ORF (open reading frame) with a function not yet certain. CDR3 length: 14 amino acids. V was cut by 9 bases and J by 2 bases, with 14 bases left in between. The CDR3 DNA is TGCGCCAGACAGACCAGCAGCCCCAAAAACATTCAGTACTTC. The encoded protein is CARQTSSPKNIQYF.

This clonotype was counted a few times. The chain recombines TRBV5-1 with TRBJ2-7; 14 bases agree with TRBD2. Germline V lookup: CDR1 SGHRS, CDR2 YFSETQ. The CDR3 is 17 residues long. V trimming: 4 bases; J trimming: 4 bases; junction bases outside the gene matches: 10. In DNA, the CDR3 is TGCGCCAGCAGCCTACCCGGGACTAGCGGGGGCACATACGAGCAGTACTTC. As protein: CASSLPGTSGGTYEQYF.

This clonotype was picked up a small number of times. V usage is TRBV7-2 and J usage is TRBJ2-3; no clear D. V was pared by 1 base and J by 5 bases, with 10 bases between. Germline assignment: CDR1 SGHTA and CDR2 FQGNSA. The CDR3 has 14 residues. The DNA for the CDR3 is TGTGCCAGCAGCTTAGGGGGAAGAAGAGATACGCAGTATTTT. Protein: CASSLGGRRDTQYF.

This chain uses TRBV20-1 with TRBJ1-5; 8 nucleotides align to TRBD1. Germline-derived CDR1 and CDR2 are DFQATT and SNEGSKA (reference sequence). The CDR3 contains 13 residues. The J segment lost 6 bases and the V segment lost 7 bases, leaving 8 bases of the junction unmatched. The CDR3 DNA reads as TGCAGTGTTCACAGGGGGGTGTTTCAGCCCCAGCATTTT. Translated, it gives CSVHRGVFQPQHF.

The CDR3 DNA reads as TGTGCCACCAGTGACGCCAGCGGGGGGGCTGGAGATACGCAGTATTTT. This gives the protein CATSDASGGAGDTQYF. The chain has TRBV24-1 and TRBJ2-3; the match to TRBD2 covers 10 bases. CDR1 is KGHDR, CDR2 SFDVKD, per germline. The CDR3 length is 16 residues. Unmatched junction bases numbered 8, after V lost 4 bases and J lost 5 bases.

This clonotype was detected a few times. The chain recombines TRBV5-1 with TRBJ2-5, with a weak D call TRBD1 (6 bases). CDR3 length: 14 amino acids. Germline V CDR1 and CDR2: SGHRS, YFSETQ. Trimming took off 1 base at V and 7 bases at J, with 14 bases between the two ends. The CDR3 nucleotides are TGCGCCAGCAGCTTGTCAGGGGCGGACGGGACCCAGTACTTC. Protein sequence: CASSLSGADGTQYF.

This clonotype came up a few times. The genes are TRBV6-5 and TRBJ2-3; no clear D. This CDR3 has 14 amino acids. V lost 2 bases to trimming and J lost 2 bases, with 8 bases between them. Germline lookup yields CDR1 MNHEY and CDR2 SVGAGI. In nucleotides, the CDR3 is TGTGCCAGCAGTTACACGGCGGACACAGATACGCAGTATTTT. Its translation is CASSYTADTDTQYF.